The 10 T cell receptor beta chains below all came from one sample that was sequenced in a study of T and B cells in COVID-19 patients. Blood genomic DNA input for TRB amplification was 250-500 ng. BIOMED2 TRB-A/B primer pools were used in multiplex TRB PCR. TCRdb passed the multiplex PCR reads through MiXCR, listing each CDR3 protein once. Of thousands of distinct CDR3 sequences listed, about 26% were seen once; the top ten hold 10% to 15%. What was sequenced was blood. Every receptor here comes from a human donor with active COVID-19.

By share, this clonotype counts as medium-sized. Written as DNA, the CDR3 is TGTGCCAGTCGAATCGGAGGCTTCAGCACCACAGATACGCAGTATTTT. Protein product: CASRIGGFSTTDTQYF. The rearrangement uses TRBV6-5 and TRBJ2-3; TRBD2 might be the D (5 bases). Germline V gene sequence: CDR1 MNHEY, CDR2 SVGAGI. Between the trimmed V and J ends, which lost 9 bases and 2 bases, there was a span of 21 bases. This CDR3 contains 16 residues.

CDR3 nucleotides: TGTGCCAGCAGTTCTAGACAGGGAGGCACCGGGGAGCTGTTTTTT. It translates to CASSSRQGGTGELFF. J is TRBJ2-2 and V is TRBV28; possibly TRBD1 for D (7 bases). V lost 4 bases to trimming and J lost 4 bases, with 13 bases between them. This CDR3 has 15 amino acids. The V gene's germline CDR1 is MDHEN and CDR2 SYDVKM.

CDR3 nucleotides: TGTGCCAGCAGCTTAGCGTCGGGGGTTCTGGTTGGAAACACCATATATTTT. Its protein product is CASSLASGVLVGNTIYF. The J gene is TRBJ1-3, the V gene TRBV7-9, with D possibly matching TRBD1 (5 bases). This CDR3 has 17 amino acids. Germline V gene sequence: CDR1 SEHNR, CDR2 FQNEAQ (reference sequence). V shed 0 bases and J shed 3 bases, with 15 bases lying between them.

This chain joins TRBV7-2 and TRBJ2-7; 10 bases line up with TRBD2. CDR1 is SGHTA and CDR2 is FQGNSA in the germline V gene. This CDR3 spans 15 amino acids. Trimming took 4 bases from V and 6 from J; bases not matched to a gene: 9. The DNA for the CDR3 is TGTGCCAGCAGCTATAAGAGCGGGGGGGCCGGCGAGCAGTACTTC. This sequence encodes CASSYKSGGAGEQYF.

This clonotype is medium-sized in the sample. V gene TRBV18 combines with J gene TRBJ2-7, with D perhaps matching TRBD1 or TRBD2 (5 bases each). Germline CDR1 KGHSH, CDR2 LQKENI. CDR3 length: 14 amino acids. Trimming took 3 bases from V and 3 from J, leaving 12 bases between them. The CDR3 sequence: CASSPYGGGYEQYF. In nucleotides, the CDR3 is TGTGCCAGCTCACCTTACGGTGGGGGCTACGAGCAGTACTTC.

V usage is TRBV18 and J usage is TRBJ1-1; 9 nucleotides line up with TRBD1. This CDR3 comprises 16 residues. Germline CDR1 and CDR2: KGHSH and LQKENI. Unmatched junction bases numbered 9, after V lost 6 bases and J lost 1 base. As DNA, the CDR3 is TGTGCCAGCTCGCACGGGACAGGGCGTTCGAACACTGAAGCTTTCTTT. Its protein product is CASSHGTGRSNTEAFF.

To note about this clonotype: This may arise from a read error, as a much more abundant clone is one base away. The chain recombines TRBV30 with TRBJ1-2, with D unresolved. This CDR3 spans 15 amino acids. CDR1 is GTSNPN and CDR2 is SVGIG in the germline V gene (reference sequence). Trimming removed 3 bases from V and 1 base from J, with 15 bases in between. CDR3 bases: TGTGCCTGGAGCCGAGGCAGATCCAATAACTATGGCTACACCTTC. It specifies CAWSRGRSNNYGYTF.

This clonotype is termed medium-sized. This sequence joins TRBV12-3 or TRBV12-4 and TRBJ1-4; D unresolved. V shed 7 bases and J shed 5 bases, with 8 bases lying between them. The CDR3 runs 12 residues. CDR3 sequence: CASNGMNEKLFF. The CDR3 DNA is TGTGCCAGCAATGGGATGAATGAAAAACTGTTTTTT.

This sequence joins TRBV7-2 and TRBJ2-5; TRBD2 matches 12 bases. The CDR3 has 16 amino acids. The V segment lost 5 bases and the J segment 2 bases; nucleotides outside the gene matches: 6. CDR1 SGHTA and CDR2 FQGNSA come from the germline V gene. Here the CDR3 reads CASSRSTSGGQETQYF. The CDR3 DNA sequence: TGTGCCAGCAGCCGATCGACTAGCGGGGGACAAGAGACCCAGTACTTC.

By frequency in the sample, this clonotype is medium-sized. The J gene is TRBJ2-1, the V gene TRBV18, with D tentatively TRBD1 (5 bases). This CDR3 is built from 14 residues. Germline V gene data show CDR1 as KGHSH and CDR2 as LQKENI. V was trimmed by 6 bases and J by 5 bases, leaving 14 bases between them. CDR3 region: CASSGLQSNNEQFF. CDR3 DNA sequence: TGTGCCAGCTCGGGGCTACAATCTAACAATGAGCAGTTCTTC.